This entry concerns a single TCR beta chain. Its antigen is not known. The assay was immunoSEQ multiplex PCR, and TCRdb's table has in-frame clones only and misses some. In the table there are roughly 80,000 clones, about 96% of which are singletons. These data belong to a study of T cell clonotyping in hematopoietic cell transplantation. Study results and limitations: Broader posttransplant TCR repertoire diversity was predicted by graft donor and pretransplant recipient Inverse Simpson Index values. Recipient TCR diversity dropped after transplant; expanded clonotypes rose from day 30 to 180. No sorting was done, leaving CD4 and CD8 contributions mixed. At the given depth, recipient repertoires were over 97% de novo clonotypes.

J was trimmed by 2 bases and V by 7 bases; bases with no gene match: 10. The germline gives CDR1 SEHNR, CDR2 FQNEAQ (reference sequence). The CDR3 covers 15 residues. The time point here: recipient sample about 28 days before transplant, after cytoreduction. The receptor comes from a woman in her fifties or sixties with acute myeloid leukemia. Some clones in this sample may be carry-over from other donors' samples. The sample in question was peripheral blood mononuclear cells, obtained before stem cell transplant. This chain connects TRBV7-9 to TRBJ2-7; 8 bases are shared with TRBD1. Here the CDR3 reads CASTPGGQGTYEQYF. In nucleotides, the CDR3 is TGTGCCAGCACGCCAGGCGGACAGGGAACCTACGAGCAGTACTTC. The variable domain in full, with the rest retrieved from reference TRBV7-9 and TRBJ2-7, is DTGVSQNPRHKITKRGQNVTFRCDPISEHNRLYWYRQTLGQGPEFLTYFQNEAQLEKSRLLSDRFSAERPKGSFSTLEIQRTEQGDSAMYLCASTPGGQGTYEQYFGPGTRLTVT.